This paragraph reports one TCR beta chain. The data originate from a study of blood T cell repertoires in COVID-19. This table comes from immunoSEQ multiplex PCR, and its TCRdb copy is limited to in-frame clones, with some not included. Seen here are 240,000 or so clones, about 84% observed once, and the top ten hold 10% to 15%. V gave up 6 bases and J gave up 3 bases, with 15 bases separating them. The CDR3 runs 15 residues. The germline V gene has CDR1 LNHDA and CDR2 SQIVND (reference sequence). The chain links TRBV19 to TRBJ1-5, with D hard to call. The TCR originated in a man of 80 years or more with acute or convalescent COVID-19. Sequenced input: peripheral blood. CDR3 coding DNA: TGTGCCAGTAGGGGCACTCGGGAGGCCAATCAGCCCCAGCATTTT. It is translated as CASRGTREANQPQHF.